What follows are 25 T cell receptor delta chains derived from one specimen sequenced in a study of gamma-delta T cells after stem cell transplantation. TCRdb processed the RT-PCR reads again with the CATT caller. This sample has about 11,000 delta-chain clones; approximately 40% occur once, and the top ten carry under 3%. The sample consisted of gamma-delta T cells. The source is a human donor. It is not recorded whose cells these are; they may come from a transplant donor.

This clone came up a few times. A single base separates this from a much larger clone, so it may be a read error. The chain has TRDV2 and TRDJ1; 12 bases align to TRDD3. Trimming cost V 3 bases and J 0 bases; bases outside gene matches: 13. CDR3 length equals 19 residues. Germline-derived CDR1 and CDR2 are GEAIGNYY and EKD. The CDR3 sequence is CACDLGKLGDTPYTDKLIF. Here the CDR3 DNA reads TGTGCCTGTGACCTCGGTAAACTGGGGGATACCCCTTACACCGATAAACTCATCTTT.

On this clone itself: A read error may account for a junction end that differs from germline. The gene calls are TRDV1 and TRDJ1, with D maybe TRDD3 (6 bases). The CDR3 extends over 15 amino acids. CDR1 is TSWWSYY, CDR2 QGS, per germline. This chain's CDR3 is CALGESGGLTDKHIF. CDR3 in DNA: TGTGCTCTTGGGGAATCGGGGGGACTCACCGATAAACACATCTTT.

About this clone: Germline and junction disagree at one end, which may indicate a read error. The chain is built from TRDV3 and TRDJ3, with 12 bases lining up with TRDD3. Germline V gene lookup returns CDR1 TVYSNPD and CDR2 GDNSRS (reference sequence). The CDR3 covers 16 residues. CDR3 sequence (DNA): TGTGCCTTCTGGGGGATACGCTCCTGGGACACCCAACAGATGTTTTTC. It translates to CAFWGIRSWDTQQMFF.

This sequence joins TRDV1 and TRDJ1; the match to TRDD3 covers 12 bases. The germline V gene encodes CDR1 TSWWSYY and CDR2 QGS. V lost 2 bases, J lost 3 bases, and 10 bases stayed unmatched. This CDR3 is built from 18 residues. Here the CDR3 DNA reads TGTGCTCTTGGGGAAAATAGTACCCCTGGGGGATACGCCGATAAACTCATCTTT. Translation gives CALGENSTPGGYADKLIF.

The rearrangement joins TRDV1 to TRDJ1, with TRDD2 identical over 9 bases. V trimming: 3 bases; J trimming: 4 bases; junction bases outside the gene matches: 21. CDR1 and CDR2 (germline): TSWWSYY, QGS. This CDR3 has 20 residues. The DNA of the CDR3 is TGTGCTCTTGGGGACCGCCGTCCTTCCTACGTTGAGGTACGACGCGATAAACTCATCTTT. Protein sequence: CALGDRRPSYVEVRRDKLIF.

This clone turned up a few times. The chain recombines TRDV3 with TRDJ1; TRDD3 agrees at 11 bases. The V gene end was trimmed by 4 bases and the J gene end by 3 bases; junction bases not matched to a gene: 4. CDR3 length: 13 residues. Per the germline V gene, CDR1 is TVYSNPD and CDR2 is GDNSRS (reference sequence). The CDR3 DNA follows: TGTGCCTACTCTGGGGGATACTCCGATAAACTCATCTTT. Amino acid sequence: CAYSGGYSDKLIF.

A note on this clone: Other nucleotide sequences from this sample produce the same CDR3. The chain joins TRAV29/DV5 to TRDJ1; 9 bases fit TRDD3. Trimming at V came to 2 bases and at J to 0 bases, leaving 23 bases not matched to a gene. The CDR3 extends over 21 amino acids. CDR1 is NSMFDY, CDR2 ISSIKDK, per germline. In DNA form, the CDR3 reads TGTGCAGCAAGTCTGAATTCCTACTTACCTAGGTGGGGGATATACACCGATAAACTCATCTTT. Amino acid sequence: CAASLNSYLPRWGIYTDKLIF.

The sample holds a few counts of this clone. Distinct nucleotide sequences in the sample also encode this CDR3. The chain uses TRDV2 and TRDJ3; 7 nucleotides align to TRDD3. The V segment lost 4 bases and the J segment 0 bases; nucleotides outside the gene matches: 8. Germline lookup yields CDR1 GEAIGNYY and CDR2 EKD. This CDR3 spans 18 amino acids. The CDR3 protein is CACDNWGFSSWDTRQMFF. CDR3 nucleotides: TGTGCCTGTGATAACTGGGGATTCAGCTCCTGGGACACCCGACAGATGTTTTTC.

The gene calls are TRDV2 and TRDJ1; a weak D match, TRDD3 (5 bases). Germline V gene data show CDR1 as GEAIGNYY and CDR2 as EKD. The CDR3 spans 10 residues. With 7 bases removed from V and 8 bases from J, the gap between germline ends came to 10 bases. The CDR3 spells CAWGSGKLIF. CDR3 nucleotide sequence: TGTGCCTGGGGATCGGGAAAACTCATCTTT.

This clone came up a few times. The CDR3 here is CALGAVPRRNSLLGATDKLIF. DNA for the CDR3: TGTGCTCTTGGGGCAGTTCCACGACGAAATTCTTTACTGGGGGCTACCGATAAACTCATCTTT. The chain has TRDV1 and TRDJ1; 8 positions match TRDD3. Germline V gene lookup returns CDR1 TSWWSYY and CDR2 QGS. The CDR3 consists of 21 residues. Trimming at V came to 4 bases and at J to 2 bases, leaving 24 bases not matched to a gene.

CDR3 nucleotide sequence: TGTGCCCAACGTGTGGGGGATGATAAACTCATCTTT. It codes for CAQRVGDDKLIF. This chain connects TRDV3 to TRDJ1; TRDD3 matches at 8 bases. After removal of 5 bases from V and 5 bases from J, the junction contained 7 bases not matched to a gene. CDR1 and CDR2 from the germline V gene are TVYSNPD and GDNSRS (reference sequence). This CDR3 has 12 residues.

J is TRDJ3 and V is TRDV2; perhaps TRDD3 as D (6 bases). Trimming took 3 bases from V and 6 from J, leaving 17 bases between them. Per germline, CDR1 GEAIGNYY and CDR2 EKD. This CDR3 contains 17 residues. The CDR3 spells CACDARGSSLDTRQMFF. In nucleotides, the CDR3 is TGTGCCTGTGACGCCCGGGGGAGCTCCCTGGACACCCGACAGATGTTTTTC.

A word on this clone: A read error may produce the germline difference seen at one junction end. V gene TRDV2 combines with J gene TRDJ1, with 9 bases identical to TRDD3. CDR1 and CDR2 (germline): GEAIGNYY, EKD. This CDR3 has 23 residues. CDR3 DNA sequence: TGTGCCTGTGACACCGGCCCGATCTACCTACCCTCCTTTTACTGGGGGACTACCGCTAAACTCATCTTT. Residues: CACDTGPIYLPSFYWGTTAKLIF.

This clone is medium-sized within its sample. In nucleotides, the CDR3 is TGTGCCTGTGACACCTGTACTGGGGGGTCGTACACCGATAAACTCATCTTT. Amino acid sequence: CACDTCTGGSYTDKLIF. V is TRDV2 and J is TRDJ1, with 8 nucleotides matching TRDD3. The V segment lost 0 bases and the J segment 0 bases; nucleotides outside the gene matches: 8. The CDR3 runs 17 residues. Germline V gene data show CDR1 as GEAIGNYY and CDR2 as EKD.

In the case of this clone: A much larger clone sits a single nucleotide away, making a read error possible. The genes are TRDV1 and TRDJ1, with D possibly TRDD3 on 5 matching bases. This CDR3 region has 17 residues. CDR1 TSWWSYY and CDR2 QGS come from the germline V gene. The V end lost 5 bases, the J end lost 0 bases, and 19 bases lay between the germline ends. The CDR3: CALGTGGWYLYTDKLIF. The CDR3 nucleotides are TGTGCTCTTGGGACGGGGGGCTGGTACTTGTACACCGATAAACTCATCTTT.

The gene calls are TRDV2 and TRDJ3; TRDD3 aligns across 7 bases. The J segment lost 1 base and the V segment lost 1 base, leaving 12 bases of the junction unmatched. The CDR3 spans 20 residues. The V gene's germline CDR1 is GEAIGNYY and CDR2 EKD. The CDR3 region has the DNA TGTGCCTGTGACACGCGAAGGGGGGATCGTGAGTCCTGGGACACCCGACAGATGTTTTTC. It encodes CACDTRRGDRESWDTRQMFF.

This clone turned up a few times. The CDR3 is CALGGPSILLGDTRDKLIF. DNA for the CDR3: TGTGCTCTTGGGGGACCTTCAATCCTACTGGGGGATACTCGCGATAAACTCATCTTT. This chain connects TRDV1 to TRDJ1; TRDD3 aligns across 12 bases. This CDR3 region has 19 residues. Germline V gene sequence: CDR1 TSWWSYY, CDR2 QGS. After removal of 4 bases from V and 4 bases from J, the junction contained 16 bases not matched to a gene.

The chain combines TRDV2 with TRDJ1; TRDD3 matches at 9 bases. Germline CDR1 and CDR2: GEAIGNYY and EKD. V was pared by 0 bases and J by 0 bases, with 13 bases of the junction left unmatched. The CDR3 has 19 amino acids. The CDR3 DNA sequence: TGTGCCTGTGACACCGGAGGGTACTGGGGGAGACGTTACACCGATAAACTCATCTTT. Its protein is CACDTGGYWGRRYTDKLIF.

This clone came up once. This chain links TRDV3 with TRDJ1; 10 bases fit TRDD3. Germline values: CDR1 TVYSNPD, CDR2 GDNSRS (reference sequence). This CDR3 contains 23 residues. V lost 2 bases to trimming and J lost 4 bases; unmatched junction nucleotides: 34. The CDR3 sequence: CAFCMGVVTSPRPWGIQGDKLIF. In DNA form, the CDR3 reads TGTGCCTTTTGTATGGGAGTCGTTACCTCTCCTCGTCCGTGGGGGATACAGGGCGATAAACTCATCTTT.

Turning to this clone: A single base separates this from a much larger clone, so it may be a read error. The V and J genes are TRDV2 and TRDJ3, with TRDD3 matching over 11 bases. The CDR3 covers 18 residues. V lost 0 bases, J lost 4 bases, and 4 bases stayed unmatched. CDR1 GEAIGNYY and CDR2 EKD come from the germline V gene. This chain's CDR3 is CACDTFLGDTWDTRQMFF. CDR3 bases: TGTGCCTGTGACACCTTCCTGGGGGATACTTGGGACACCCGACAGATGTTTTTC.

By sample fraction, this clone is medium-sized. The rearrangement joins TRDV2 to TRDJ2, with 8 bases that match TRDD3. The CDR3 consists of 15 residues. Germline lookup yields CDR1 GEAIGNYY and CDR2 EKD. The V gene end was trimmed by 6 bases and the J gene end by 4 bases; junction bases not matched to a gene: 9. Here the CDR3 reads CACRLGDTQTAQLFF. The CDR3 DNA reads TGTGCCTGTAGGCTGGGGGACACCCAGACAGCACAACTCTTCTTT.

This clone was recorded a few times. This CDR3 is CAFGRTQPYWGIHKLIF. CDR3 in DNA: TGTGCCTTCGGTAGGACTCAGCCCTACTGGGGGATCCATAAACTCATCTTT. The V call is TRDV3, the J call TRDJ1; 10 bases match TRDD3. The germline gives CDR1 TVYSNPD, CDR2 GDNSRS (reference sequence). The V and J ends lost 3 bases and 6 bases, in that order; junction bases with no gene match: 19. The CDR3 length is 17 residues.

As to this clone: It is unclear where the CDR3 begins or ends on the DNA, so no DNA is shown, and the CDR3 is as TCRdb lists it. This sequence joins TRDV2 and TRDJ1; the table gives TRDD3 as D, unverified against the DNA. The V gene's germline CDR1 is GEAIGNYY and CDR2 EKD. Inclusive of both ends, the CDR3 amounts to 23 amino acids. The CDR3 protein is CARDLLGARPDKLIFGKPVKLIF.

This clone was observed a few times. The J gene is TRDJ1, the V gene TRDV1, with TRDD3 matching 10 bases. Germline CDR1 and CDR2: TSWWSYY and QGS. The CDR3 contains 21 residues. The V and J ends lost 4 bases and 0 bases, in that order; junction bases with no gene match: 20. The CDR3 DNA reads as TGTGCTCTTGGGGGGATTGGGGGATACACCTTTGGTCCCCTGTACACCGATAAACTCATCTTT. Translation: CALGGIGGYTFGPLYTDKLIF.

This clone has just a few counts. The J gene is TRDJ1, the V gene TRDV2; 7 bases line up with TRDD3. The CDR3 loop spans 12 amino acids. The germline CDR1 and CDR2 sequences are GEAIGNYY and EKD. V lost 4 bases and J lost 10; bases outside the gene matches: 8. Here the CDR3 DNA reads TGTGCCTGTGAAGGATACGCGGGGGGACTCATCTTT. Amino acids: CACEGYAGGLIF.